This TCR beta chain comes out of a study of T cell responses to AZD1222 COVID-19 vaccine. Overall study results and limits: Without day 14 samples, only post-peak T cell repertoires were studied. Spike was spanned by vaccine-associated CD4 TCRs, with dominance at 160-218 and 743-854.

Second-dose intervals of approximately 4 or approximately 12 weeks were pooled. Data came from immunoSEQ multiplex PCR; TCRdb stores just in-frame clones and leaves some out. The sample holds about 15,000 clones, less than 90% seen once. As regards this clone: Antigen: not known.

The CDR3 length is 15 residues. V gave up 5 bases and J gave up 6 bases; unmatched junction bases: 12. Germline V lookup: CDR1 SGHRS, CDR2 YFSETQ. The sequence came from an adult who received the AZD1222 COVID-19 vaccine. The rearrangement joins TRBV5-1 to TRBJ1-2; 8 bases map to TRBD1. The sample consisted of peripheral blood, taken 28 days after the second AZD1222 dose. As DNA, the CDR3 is TGCGCCAGCAGTCCGACAGGGGACCCTCTAGATGGCTACACCTTC. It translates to CASSPTGDPLDGYTF. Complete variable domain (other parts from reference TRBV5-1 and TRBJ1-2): KAGVTQTPRYLIKTRGQQVTLSCSPISGHRSVSWYQQTPGQGLQFLFEYFSETQRNKGNFPGRFSGRQFSNSRSEMNVSTLELGDSALYLCASSPTGDPLDGYTFGSGTRLTVV.